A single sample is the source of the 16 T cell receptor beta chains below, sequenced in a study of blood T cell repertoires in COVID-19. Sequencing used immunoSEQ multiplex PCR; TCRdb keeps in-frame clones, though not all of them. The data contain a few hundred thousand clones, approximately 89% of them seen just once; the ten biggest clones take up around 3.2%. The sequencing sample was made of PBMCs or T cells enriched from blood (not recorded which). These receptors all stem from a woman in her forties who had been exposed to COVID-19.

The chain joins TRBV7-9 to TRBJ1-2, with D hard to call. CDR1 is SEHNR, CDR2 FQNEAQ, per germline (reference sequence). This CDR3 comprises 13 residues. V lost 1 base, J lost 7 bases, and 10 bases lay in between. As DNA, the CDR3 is TGTGCCAGCAGCTTAGATGGAGGGCTTGGCTACACCTTC. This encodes CASSLDGGLGYTF.

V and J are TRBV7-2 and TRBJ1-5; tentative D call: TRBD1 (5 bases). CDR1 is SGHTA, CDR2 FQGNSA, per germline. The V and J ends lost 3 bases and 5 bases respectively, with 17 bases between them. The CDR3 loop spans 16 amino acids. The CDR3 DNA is TGTGCCAGCAGCTTGACAGTGGGCGTCGGTCATCAGCCCCAGCATTTT. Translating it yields CASSLTVGVGHQPQHF.

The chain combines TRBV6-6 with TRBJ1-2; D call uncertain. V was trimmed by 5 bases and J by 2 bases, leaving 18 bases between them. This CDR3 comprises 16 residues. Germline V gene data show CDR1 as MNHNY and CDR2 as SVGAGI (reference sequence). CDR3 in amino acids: CASSPPGRGLNYGYTF. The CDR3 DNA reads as TGTGCCAGCAGTCCACCGGGTAGAGGGTTAAACTATGGCTACACCTTC.

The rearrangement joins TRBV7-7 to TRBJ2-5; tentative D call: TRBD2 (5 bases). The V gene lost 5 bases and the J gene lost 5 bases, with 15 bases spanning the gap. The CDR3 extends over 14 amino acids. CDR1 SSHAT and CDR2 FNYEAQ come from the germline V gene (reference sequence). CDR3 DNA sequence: TGTGCCAGCAGCCCCACGGTCGGAGGCGAGACCCAGTACTTC. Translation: CASSPTVGGETQYF.

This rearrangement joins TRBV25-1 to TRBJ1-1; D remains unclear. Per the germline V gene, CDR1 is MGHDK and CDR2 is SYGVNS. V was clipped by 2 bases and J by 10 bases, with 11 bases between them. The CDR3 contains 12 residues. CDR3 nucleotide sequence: TGTGCCAGCAGTGAAGTGGGAGGTGGAGCTTTCTTT. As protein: CASSEVGGGAFF.

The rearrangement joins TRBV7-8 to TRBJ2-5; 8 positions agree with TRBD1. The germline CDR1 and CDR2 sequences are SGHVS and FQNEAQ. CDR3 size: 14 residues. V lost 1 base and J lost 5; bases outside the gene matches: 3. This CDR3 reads CASSLGTGLETQYF. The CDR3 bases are TGTGCCAGCAGCTTAGGGACAGGGTTGGAGACCCAGTACTTC.

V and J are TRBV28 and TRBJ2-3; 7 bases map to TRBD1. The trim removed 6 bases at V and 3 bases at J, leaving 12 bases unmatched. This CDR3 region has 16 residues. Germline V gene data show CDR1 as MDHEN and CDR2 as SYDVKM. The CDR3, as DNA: TGTGCCAGCAGCCTCCCCAGGACAGGAAGGACAGATACGCAGTATTTT. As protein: CASSLPRTGRTDTQYF.

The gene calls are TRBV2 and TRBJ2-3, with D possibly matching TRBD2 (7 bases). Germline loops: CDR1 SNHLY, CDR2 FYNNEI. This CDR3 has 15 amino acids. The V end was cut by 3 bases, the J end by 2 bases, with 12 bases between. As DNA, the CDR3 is TGTGCCAGCAGTGAGGACAGACTAGCCACAGATACGCAGTATTTT. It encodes CASSEDRLATDTQYF. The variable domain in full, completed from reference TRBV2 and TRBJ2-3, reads EPEVTQTPSHQVTQMGQEVILRCVPISNHLYFYWYRQILGQKVEFLVSFYNNEISEKSEIFDDQFSVERPDGSNFTLKIRSTKLEDSAMYFCASSEDRLATDTQYFGPGTRLTVL.

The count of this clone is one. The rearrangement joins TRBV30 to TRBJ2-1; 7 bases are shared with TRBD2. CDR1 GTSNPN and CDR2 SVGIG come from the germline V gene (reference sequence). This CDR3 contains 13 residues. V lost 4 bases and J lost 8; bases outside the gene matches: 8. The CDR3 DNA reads TGTGCCTGGACCGGGAGGATTTTCGATGAGCAGTTCTTC. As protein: CAWTGRIFDEQFF.

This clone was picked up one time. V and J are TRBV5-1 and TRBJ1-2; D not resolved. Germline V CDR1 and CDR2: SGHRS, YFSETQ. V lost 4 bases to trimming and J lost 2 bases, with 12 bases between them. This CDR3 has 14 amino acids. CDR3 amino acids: CASSGSLQNYGYTF. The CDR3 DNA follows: TGCGCCAGCAGCGGGAGTCTACAAAACTATGGCTACACCTTC. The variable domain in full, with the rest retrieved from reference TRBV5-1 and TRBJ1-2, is KAGVTQTPRYLIKTRGQQVTLSCSPISGHRSVSWYQQTPGQGLQFLFEYFSETQRNKGNFPGRFSGRQFSNSRSEMNVSTLELGDSALYLCASSGSLQNYGYTFGSGTRLTVV.

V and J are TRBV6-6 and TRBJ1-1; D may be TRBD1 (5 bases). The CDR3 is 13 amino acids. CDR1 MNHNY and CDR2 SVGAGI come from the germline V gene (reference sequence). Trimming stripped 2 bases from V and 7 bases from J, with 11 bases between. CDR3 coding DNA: TGTGCCAGCAGTTACATAGGGGCTGGTGAAGCTTTCTTT. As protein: CASSYIGAGEAFF.

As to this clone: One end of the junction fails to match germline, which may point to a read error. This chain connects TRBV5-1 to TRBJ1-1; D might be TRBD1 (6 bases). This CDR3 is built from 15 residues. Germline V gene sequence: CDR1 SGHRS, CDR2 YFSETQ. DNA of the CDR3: TGTGCCAGCAGCGGGGGGGCGCGAATGAACACTGAAGCTTTCTTT. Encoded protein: CASSGGARMNTEAFF. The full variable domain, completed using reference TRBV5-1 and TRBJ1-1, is KAGVTQTPRYLIKTRGQQVTLSCSPISGHRSVSWYQQTPGQGLQFLFEYFSETQRNKGNFPGRFSGRQFSNSRSEMNVSTLELGDSALYLCASSGGARMNTEAFFGQGTRLTVV.

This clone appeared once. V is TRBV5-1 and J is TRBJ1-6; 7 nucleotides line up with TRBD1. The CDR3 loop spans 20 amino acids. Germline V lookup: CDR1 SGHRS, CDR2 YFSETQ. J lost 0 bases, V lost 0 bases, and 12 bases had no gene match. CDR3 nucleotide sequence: TGCGCCAGCAGCTTGGGTTCCAGGGGGGACAAACACTCCTATAATTCACCCCTCCACTTT. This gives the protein CASSLGSRGDKHSYNSPLHF.

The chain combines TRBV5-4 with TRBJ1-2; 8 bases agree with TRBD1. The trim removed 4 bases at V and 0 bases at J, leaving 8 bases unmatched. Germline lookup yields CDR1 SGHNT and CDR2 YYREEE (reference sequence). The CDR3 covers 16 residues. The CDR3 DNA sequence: TGTGCCAGCAGCGGATACACAGGGGGATCTAACTATGGCTACACCTTC. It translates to CASSGYTGGSNYGYTF.

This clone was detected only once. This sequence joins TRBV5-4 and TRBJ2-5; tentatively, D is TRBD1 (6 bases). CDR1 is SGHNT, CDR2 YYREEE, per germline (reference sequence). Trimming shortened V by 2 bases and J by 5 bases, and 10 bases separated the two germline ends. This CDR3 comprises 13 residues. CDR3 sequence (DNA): TGTGCCAGCAGCTTTCTTAGGGGGGAGACCCAGTACTTC. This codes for CASSFLRGETQYF.

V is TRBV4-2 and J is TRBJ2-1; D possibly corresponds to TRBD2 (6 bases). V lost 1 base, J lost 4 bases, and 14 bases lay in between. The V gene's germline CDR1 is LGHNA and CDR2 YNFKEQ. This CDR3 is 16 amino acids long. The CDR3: CASSQGGGIRYNEQFF. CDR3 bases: TGTGCCAGCAGCCAAGGCGGCGGGATTAGGTACAATGAGCAGTTCTTC.